These 9 T cell receptor beta chains were all obtained from the same sample, sequenced in a study of cytomegalovirus exposure and HLA in healthy donors. Use of 60 Vbeta and 13 Jbeta primers characterized the PCR. Here immunoSEQ multiplex PCR was the method, and the copy in TCRdb shows in-frame clones only, minus some. In the table there are about 150,000 clones, around 72% of which are singletons. Sequencing used PBMCs. These receptors came from a middle-aged man in good health and CMV-seronegative.

This clone was seen just once. This sequence joins TRBV7-9 and TRBJ2-1, with 11 bases lining up with TRBD2. The V and J ends lost 4 bases and 4 bases, in that order; junction bases with no gene match: 6. The CDR3 length is 16 residues. From germline, CDR1 is SEHNR and CDR2 FQNEAQ (reference sequence). The chain's CDR3 is CASSSRLAGLYNEQFF. The DNA of the CDR3 is TGTGCCAGCAGCTCCCGACTAGCGGGACTGTACAATGAGCAGTTCTTC.

The chain employs TRBV10-1 and TRBJ2-1; 7 bases line up with TRBD1. Germline V gives CDR1 WNHNN, CDR2 SYGVQD (reference sequence). The CDR3 is 13 residues long. The ends lost 4 bases at V and 7 bases at J; junction bases unmatched: 4. The CDR3 sequence is CASSGSRGNEQFF. Written as DNA, the CDR3 is TGCGCCAGCAGTGGTAGCAGGGGGAATGAGCAGTTCTTC.

CDR3 in amino acids: CASSLGQWTEAFF. DNA for the CDR3: TGTGCCAGCAGCTTAGGACAGTGGACTGAAGCTTTCTTT. V and J are TRBV7-9 and TRBJ1-1; a weak D match, TRBD1 (5 bases). V was clipped by 1 base and J by 5 bases, with 8 bases between them. The CDR3 runs 13 residues. Per germline, CDR1 SEHNR and CDR2 FQNEAQ (reference sequence).

The chain joins TRBV7-8 to TRBJ1-5; 9 bases are a match to TRBD1. The CDR3 consists of 18 residues. From germline, CDR1 is SGHVS and CDR2 FQNEAQ. The V gene end was trimmed by 0 bases and the J gene end by 4 bases; junction bases not matched to a gene: 10. In nucleotides, the CDR3 is TGTGCCAGCAGCTTAGCGGCGGAAGGGACAGGGTTAAATCAGCCCCAGCATTTT. Translating gives CASSLAAEGTGLNQPQHF.

This clone was detected once. V usage is TRBV9 and J usage is TRBJ2-7, with 7 bases aligning to TRBD2. The CDR3 spans 13 residues. J lost 3 bases, V lost 5 bases, and 5 bases had no gene match. The germline V gene encodes CDR1 SGDLS and CDR2 YYNGEE. The CDR3 loop is CASSGGEGYEQYF. The DNA of the CDR3 is TGTGCCAGCAGTGGGGGGGAAGGCTACGAGCAGTACTTC.

The V call is TRBV7-3, the J call TRBJ1-1, with TRBD1 as a possible D gene (6 bases). V shed 2 bases and J shed 4 bases, with 17 bases lying between them. This CDR3 is 16 amino acids long. Germline CDR1 SGHTA, CDR2 FQGTGA. The CDR3 coding sequence is TGTGCCAGCAGCTTAGGAGGCAGGGGAGAGGGCACTGAAGCTTTCTTT. Translated: CASSLGGRGEGTEAFF.

The gene calls are TRBV5-1 and TRBJ2-7; D unclear. Germline V gene sequence: CDR1 SGHRS, CDR2 YFSETQ. V was cut by 1 base and J by 2 bases, with 4 bases left in between. This CDR3 is built from 12 residues. CDR3 DNA sequence: TGCGCCAGCAGCTTGACACCCTACGAGCAGTACTTC. It codes for CASSLTPYEQYF.

This sequence joins TRBV9 and TRBJ2-7; D is perhaps TRBD1 (6 bases). Trimming pared 5 bases from V and 5 bases from J, leaving 11 bases between. The CDR3 has 12 amino acids. Per germline, CDR1 SGDLS and CDR2 YYNGEE. CDR3: CASSKQGHEQYF. The CDR3 DNA is TGTGCCAGCAGTAAACAGGGCCACGAGCAGTACTTC.

The rearrangement joins TRBV6-5 to TRBJ1-1, with D maybe TRBD1 (6 bases). CDR3 length: 12 amino acids. The germline gives CDR1 MNHEY, CDR2 SVGAGI. V gave up 8 bases and J gave up 5 bases, with 12 bases separating them. The CDR3 DNA reads as TGTGCCAGCGGAAGGGGGGGAACTGAAGCTTTCTTT. The encoded protein is CASGRGGTEAFF.